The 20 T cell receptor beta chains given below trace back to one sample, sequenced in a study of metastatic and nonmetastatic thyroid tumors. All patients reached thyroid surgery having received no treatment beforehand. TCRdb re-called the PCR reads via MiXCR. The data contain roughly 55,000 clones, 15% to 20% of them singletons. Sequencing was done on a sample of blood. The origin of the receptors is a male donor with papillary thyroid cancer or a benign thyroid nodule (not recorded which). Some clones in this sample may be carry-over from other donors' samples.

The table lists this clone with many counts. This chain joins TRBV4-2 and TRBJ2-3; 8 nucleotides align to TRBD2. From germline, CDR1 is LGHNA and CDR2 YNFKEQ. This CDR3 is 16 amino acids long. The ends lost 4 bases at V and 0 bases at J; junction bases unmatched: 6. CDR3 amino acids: CASSPIAGPSTDTQYF. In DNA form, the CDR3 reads TGTGCCAGCAGCCCAATAGCGGGGCCCAGCACAGATACGCAGTATTTT.

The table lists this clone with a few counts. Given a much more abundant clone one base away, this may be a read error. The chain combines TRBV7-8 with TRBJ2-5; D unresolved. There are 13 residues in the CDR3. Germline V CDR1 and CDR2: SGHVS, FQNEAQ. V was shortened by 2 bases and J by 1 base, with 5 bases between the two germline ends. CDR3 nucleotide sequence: TGTGCCAGCAGCTTAATGGGCCAAGAGACCCAGTACTTC. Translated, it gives CASSLMGQETQYF.

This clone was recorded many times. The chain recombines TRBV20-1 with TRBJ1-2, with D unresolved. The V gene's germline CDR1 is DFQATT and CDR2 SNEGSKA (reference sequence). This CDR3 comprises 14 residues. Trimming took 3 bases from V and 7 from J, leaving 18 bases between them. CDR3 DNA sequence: TGCAGTGCTAGGCCCCGGACTCTTGCGGTTGGCTACACCTTC. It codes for CSARPRTLAVGYTF.

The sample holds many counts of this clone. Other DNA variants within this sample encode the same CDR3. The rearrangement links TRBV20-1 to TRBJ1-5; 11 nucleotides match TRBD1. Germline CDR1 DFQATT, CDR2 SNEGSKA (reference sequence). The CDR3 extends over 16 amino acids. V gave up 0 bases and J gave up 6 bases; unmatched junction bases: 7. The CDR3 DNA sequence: TGCAGTGCTAGAGATCTCGGACAGGGGGCTTCTCAGCCCCAGCATTTT. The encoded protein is CSARDLGQGASQPQHF.

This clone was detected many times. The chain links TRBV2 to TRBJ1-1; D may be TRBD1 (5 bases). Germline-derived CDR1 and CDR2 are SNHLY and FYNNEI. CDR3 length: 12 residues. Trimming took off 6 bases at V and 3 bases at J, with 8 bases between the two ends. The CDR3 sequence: CASRGDDTEAFF. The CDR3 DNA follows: TGTGCCAGCAGGGGGGATGACACTGAAGCTTTCTTT.

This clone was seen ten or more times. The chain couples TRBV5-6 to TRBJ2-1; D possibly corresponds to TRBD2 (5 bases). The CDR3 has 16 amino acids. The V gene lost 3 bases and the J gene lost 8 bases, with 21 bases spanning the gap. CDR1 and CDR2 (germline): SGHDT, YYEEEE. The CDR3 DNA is TGTGCCAGCAGCTGGCTACTAGTGGGTGATGGGGATGAGCAGTTCTTC. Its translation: CASSWLLVGDGDEQFF.

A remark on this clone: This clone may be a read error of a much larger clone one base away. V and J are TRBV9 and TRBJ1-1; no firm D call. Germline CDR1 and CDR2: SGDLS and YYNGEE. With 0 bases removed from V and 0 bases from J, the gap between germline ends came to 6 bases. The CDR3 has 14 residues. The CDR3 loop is CASSVEYMNTEAFF. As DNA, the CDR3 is TGTGCCAGCAGCGTAGAATACATGAACACTGAAGCTTTCTTT. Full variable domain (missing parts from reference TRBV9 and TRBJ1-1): DSGVTQTPKHLITATGQRVTLRCSPRSGDLSVYWYQQSLDQGLQFLIQYYNGEERAKGNILERFSAQQFPDLHSELNLSSLELGDSALYFCASSVEYMNTEAFFGQGTRLTVV.

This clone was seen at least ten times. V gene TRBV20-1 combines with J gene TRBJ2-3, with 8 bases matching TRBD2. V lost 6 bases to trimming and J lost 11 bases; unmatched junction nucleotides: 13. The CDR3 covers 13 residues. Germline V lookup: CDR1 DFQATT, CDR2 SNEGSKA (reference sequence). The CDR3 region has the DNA TGCAGTGCCCCCCGGGGCGGGGGGCGGAAGCAGTATTTT. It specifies CSAPRGGGRKQYF.

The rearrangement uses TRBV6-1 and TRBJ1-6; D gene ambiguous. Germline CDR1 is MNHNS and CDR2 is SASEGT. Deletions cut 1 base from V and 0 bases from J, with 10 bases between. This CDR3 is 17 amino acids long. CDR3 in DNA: TGTGCCAGCAGTGAAGGGGTGGGGAGCTCCTATAATTCACCCCTCCACTTT. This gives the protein CASSEGVGSSYNSPLHF.

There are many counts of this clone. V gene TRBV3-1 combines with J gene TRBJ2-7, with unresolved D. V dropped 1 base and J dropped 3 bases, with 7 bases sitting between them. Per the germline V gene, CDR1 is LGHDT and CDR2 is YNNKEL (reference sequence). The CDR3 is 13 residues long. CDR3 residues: CASSQGWGYEQYV. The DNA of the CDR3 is TGTGCCAGCAGCCAAGGTTGGGGCTACGAGCAGTACGTC.

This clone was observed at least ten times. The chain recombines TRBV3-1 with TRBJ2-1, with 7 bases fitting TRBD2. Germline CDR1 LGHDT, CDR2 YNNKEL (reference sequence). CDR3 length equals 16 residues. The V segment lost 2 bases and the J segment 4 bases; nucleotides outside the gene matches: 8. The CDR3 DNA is TGTGCCAGCAGCCAAAGCGGGGCTAGCGGATACAATGAGCAGTTCTTC. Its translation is CASSQSGASGYNEQFF.

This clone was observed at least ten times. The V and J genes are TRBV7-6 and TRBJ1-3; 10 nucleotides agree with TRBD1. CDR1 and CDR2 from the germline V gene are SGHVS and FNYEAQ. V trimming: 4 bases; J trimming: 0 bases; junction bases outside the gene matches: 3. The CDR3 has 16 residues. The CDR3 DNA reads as TGTGCCAGCAGCTGGGGACAGGGGACCTCTGGAAACACCATATATTTT. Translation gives CASSWGQGTSGNTIYF.

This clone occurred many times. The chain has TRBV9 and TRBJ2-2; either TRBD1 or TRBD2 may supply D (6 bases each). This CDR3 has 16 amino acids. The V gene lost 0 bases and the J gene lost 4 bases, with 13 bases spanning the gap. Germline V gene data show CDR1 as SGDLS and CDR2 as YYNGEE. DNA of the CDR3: TGTGCCAGCAGCGTAGATGGAGGGGGGACCACCGGGGAGCTGTTTTTT. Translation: CASSVDGGGTTGELFF.

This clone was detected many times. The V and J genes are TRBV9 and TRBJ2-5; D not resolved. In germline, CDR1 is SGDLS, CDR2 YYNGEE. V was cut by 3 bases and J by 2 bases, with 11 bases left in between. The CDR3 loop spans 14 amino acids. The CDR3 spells CASSAYGGQETQYF. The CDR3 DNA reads TGTGCCAGCAGCGCTTACGGTGGGCAAGAGACCCAGTACTTC.

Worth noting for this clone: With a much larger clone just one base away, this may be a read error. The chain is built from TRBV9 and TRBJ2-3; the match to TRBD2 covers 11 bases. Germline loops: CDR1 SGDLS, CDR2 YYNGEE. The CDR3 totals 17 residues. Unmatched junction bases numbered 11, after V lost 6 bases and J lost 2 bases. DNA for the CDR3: TGTGCCAGCATCCCAACGACTAGCGGGGCGAACACAGATACGCAGTATTTT. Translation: CASIPTTSGANTDTQYF.

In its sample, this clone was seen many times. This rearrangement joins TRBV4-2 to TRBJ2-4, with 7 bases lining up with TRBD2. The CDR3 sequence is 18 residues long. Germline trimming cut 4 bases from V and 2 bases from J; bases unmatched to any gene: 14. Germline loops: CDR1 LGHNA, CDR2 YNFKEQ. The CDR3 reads CASSRGLEESGSKNIQYF. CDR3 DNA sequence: TGTGCCAGCAGCCGAGGACTAGAGGAGTCTGGATCCAAAAACATTCAGTACTTC.

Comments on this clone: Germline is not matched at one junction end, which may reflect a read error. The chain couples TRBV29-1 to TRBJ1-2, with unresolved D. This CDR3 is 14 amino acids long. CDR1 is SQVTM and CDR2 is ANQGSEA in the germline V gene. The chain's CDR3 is CIVYPDRVNYGYTF. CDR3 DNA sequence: TGCATCGTTTATCCGGATCGGGTTAACTATGGCTACACCTTC.

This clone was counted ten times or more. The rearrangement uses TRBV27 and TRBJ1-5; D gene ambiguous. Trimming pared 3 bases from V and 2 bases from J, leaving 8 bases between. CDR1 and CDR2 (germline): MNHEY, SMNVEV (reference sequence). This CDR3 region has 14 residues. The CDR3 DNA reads TGTGCCAGCAGTTTTTGGGGTGGCAATCAGCCCCAGCATTTT. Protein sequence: CASSFWGGNQPQHF.

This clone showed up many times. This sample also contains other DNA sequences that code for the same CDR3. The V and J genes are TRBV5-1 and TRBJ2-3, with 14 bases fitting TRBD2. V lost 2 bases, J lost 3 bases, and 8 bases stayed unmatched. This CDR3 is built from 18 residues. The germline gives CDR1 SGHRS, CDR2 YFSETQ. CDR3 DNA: TGCGCCAGCAGCTTCACCGGGACTAGCGGGAGTACGACAGATACGCAGTATTTT. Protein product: CASSFTGTSGSTTDTQYF.

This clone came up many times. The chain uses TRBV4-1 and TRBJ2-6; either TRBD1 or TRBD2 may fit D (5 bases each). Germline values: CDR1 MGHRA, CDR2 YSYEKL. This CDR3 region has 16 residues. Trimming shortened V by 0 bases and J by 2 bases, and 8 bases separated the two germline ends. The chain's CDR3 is CASSQDWGPGANVLTF. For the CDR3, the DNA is TGCGCCAGCAGCCAAGATTGGGGACCTGGGGCCAACGTCCTGACTTTC.